These 9 T cell receptor beta chains originate from one sample sequenced in a study of blood T cell repertoires in COVID-19. Clones were read by immunoSEQ multiplex PCR, and TCRdb kept only the in-frame ones, dropping some. The profile shows some 50,000 clones, 84% of them singletons. Sequenced: peripheral blood. The source is a man aged 45 to 65 with active COVID-19.

V is TRBV6-6 and J is TRBJ1-4, with D maybe TRBD1 (6 bases). V was trimmed by 0 bases and J by 7 bases, leaving 12 bases between them. The CDR3 is 15 residues long. The germline V gene has CDR1 MNHNY and CDR2 SVGAGI (reference sequence). The CDR3 region is CASSYSGGHGEKLFF. CDR3 bases: TGTGCCAGCAGTTACTCGGGGGGGCACGGTGAAAAACTGTTTTTT.

The chain joins TRBV7-8 to TRBJ2-1; TRBD2 aligns across 10 bases. J gave up 7 bases and V 1 base, and 13 bases lay outside the gene matches. Germline V lookup: CDR1 SGHVS, CDR2 FQNEAQ. The CDR3 totals 18 residues. The CDR3 DNA reads TGTGCCAGCAGCTTAGAGCCCGGGGCACTAGCGGGGAAAAATGAGCAGTTCTTC. Translating gives CASSLEPGALAGKNEQFF.

V and J are TRBV4-1 and TRBJ1-5; possibly TRBD1 for D (6 bases). Germline CDR1 MGHRA, CDR2 YSYEKL. This CDR3 is built from 14 residues. With 2 bases removed from V and 3 bases from J, the gap between germline ends came to 8 bases. CDR3 DNA sequence: TGCGCCAGCAGCCAATGGGACACCAATCAGCCCCAGCATTTT. Amino acid sequence: CASSQWDTNQPQHF.

The V gene is TRBV9, the J gene TRBJ1-4; possibly TRBD1 for D (6 bases). The V end was cut by 4 bases, the J end by 8 bases, with 18 bases between. Per the germline V gene, CDR1 is SGDLS and CDR2 is YYNGEE. This CDR3 has 15 residues. The CDR3 bases are TGTGCCAGCAGCCCCTCGGGGGGGGCTGGCGAAAAACTGTTTTTT. Encoded protein: CASSPSGGAGEKLFF.

The rearrangement joins TRBV15 to TRBJ2-7, with 10 bases aligning to TRBD2. This CDR3 region has 17 residues. Looked up from germline, CDR1 is LNHNV and CDR2 is YYDKDF (reference sequence). The V and J ends lost 0 bases and 3 bases, in that order; junction bases with no gene match: 8. CDR3 coding DNA: TGTGCCACCAGCAGAGATCGCCCAGCGGGGGGGCTCTACGAGCAGTACTTC. Translating gives CATSRDRPAGGLYEQYF.

This clone was counted only a few times. Sequence at one end of the junction differs from germline and may be a read error. This chain joins TRBV18 and TRBJ1-1; weak D call: TRBD1 (6 bases). Germline values: CDR1 KGHSH, CDR2 LQKENI. This CDR3 comprises 13 residues. Here the CDR3 reads CASAPRGLIEAFF. The CDR3, as DNA: TGTGCCAGCGCACCGCGGGGGCTGATTGAAGCTTTCTTT.

Turning to this clone: One junction end does not reproduce the germline sequence, and a read error may be involved. The CDR3 reads CAGRGSGTEAFF. The CDR3 DNA follows: TGTGCCGGCAGGGGGAGCGGCACTGAAGCTTTCTTT. This rearrangement joins TRBV12-3 or TRBV12-4 to TRBJ1-1; TRBD1 matches at 7 bases. The CDR3 loop spans 12 amino acids.

This clone was counted only a few times. The chain joins TRBV12-3 or TRBV12-4 to TRBJ2-1, with 7 bases lining up with TRBD2. This CDR3 spans 11 amino acids. J lost 10 bases, V lost 6 bases, and 3 bases had no gene match. The CDR3 protein is CASREREEQFF. The CDR3 nucleotides read TGTGCCAGCAGGGAGCGGGAAGAGCAGTTCTTC.

The J gene is TRBJ1-2, the V gene TRBV6-5; perhaps TRBD1 as D (5 bases). This CDR3 region has 11 residues. V was trimmed by 6 bases and J by 8 bases, leaving 10 bases between them. The germline CDR1 and CDR2 sequences are MNHEY and SVGAGI. The CDR3 sequence is CASSQGVGYTF. Written as DNA, the CDR3 is TGTGCCAGCAGCCAAGGGGTGGGCTACACCTTC.